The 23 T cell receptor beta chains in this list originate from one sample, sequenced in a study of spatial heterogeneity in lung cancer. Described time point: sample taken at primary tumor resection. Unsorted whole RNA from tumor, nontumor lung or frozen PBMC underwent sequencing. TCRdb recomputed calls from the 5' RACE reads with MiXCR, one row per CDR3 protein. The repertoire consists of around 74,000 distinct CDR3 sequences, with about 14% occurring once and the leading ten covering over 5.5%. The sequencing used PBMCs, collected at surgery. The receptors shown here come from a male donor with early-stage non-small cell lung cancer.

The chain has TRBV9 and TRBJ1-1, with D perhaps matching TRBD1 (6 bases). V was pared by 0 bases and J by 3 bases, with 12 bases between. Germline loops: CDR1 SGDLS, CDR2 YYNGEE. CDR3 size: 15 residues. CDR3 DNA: TGTGCCAGCAGCGTAGCGGGGCAGGGGTACACTGAAGCTTTCTTT. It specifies CASSVAGQGYTEAFF.

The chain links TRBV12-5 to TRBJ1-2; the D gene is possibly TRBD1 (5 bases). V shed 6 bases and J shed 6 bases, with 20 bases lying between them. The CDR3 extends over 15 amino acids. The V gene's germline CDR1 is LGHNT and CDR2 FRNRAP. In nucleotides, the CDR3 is TGTGCTAGTGGCTGGGCCTCGGGACTTGGGGATGGCTACACCTTC. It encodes CASGWASGLGDGYTF.

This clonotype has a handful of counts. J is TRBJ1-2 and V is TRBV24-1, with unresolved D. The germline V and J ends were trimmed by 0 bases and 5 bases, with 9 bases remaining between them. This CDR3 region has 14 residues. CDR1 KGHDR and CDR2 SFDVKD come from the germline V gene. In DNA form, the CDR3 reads TGTGCCACCAGTGATTTGAGTTTCCGGTATGGCTACACCTTC. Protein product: CATSDLSFRYGYTF.

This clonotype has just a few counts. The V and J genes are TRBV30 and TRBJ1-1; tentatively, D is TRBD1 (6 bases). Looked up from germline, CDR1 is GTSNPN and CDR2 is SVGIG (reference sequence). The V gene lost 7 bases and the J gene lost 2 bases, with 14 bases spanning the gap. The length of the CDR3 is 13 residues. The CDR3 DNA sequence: TGTGCCTCCCAGGGGCCGGGTAACACTGAAGCTTTCTTT. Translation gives CASQGPGNTEAFF.

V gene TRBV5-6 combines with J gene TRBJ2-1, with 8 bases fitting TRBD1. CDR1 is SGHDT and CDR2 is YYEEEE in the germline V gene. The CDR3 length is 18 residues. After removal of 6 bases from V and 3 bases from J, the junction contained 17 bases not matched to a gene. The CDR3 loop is CASNSKIRGRTRYNEQFF. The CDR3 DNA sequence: TGTGCCAGCAACTCCAAGATCAGGGGGCGCACCCGCTACAATGAGCAGTTCTTC.

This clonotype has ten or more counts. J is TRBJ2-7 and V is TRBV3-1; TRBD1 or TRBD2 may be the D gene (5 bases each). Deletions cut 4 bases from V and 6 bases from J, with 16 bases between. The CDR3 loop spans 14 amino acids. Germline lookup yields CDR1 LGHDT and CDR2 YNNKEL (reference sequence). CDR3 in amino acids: CASSPTGAMGEQYF. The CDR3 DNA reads TGTGCCAGCAGCCCTACCGGGGCTATGGGCGAGCAGTACTTC.

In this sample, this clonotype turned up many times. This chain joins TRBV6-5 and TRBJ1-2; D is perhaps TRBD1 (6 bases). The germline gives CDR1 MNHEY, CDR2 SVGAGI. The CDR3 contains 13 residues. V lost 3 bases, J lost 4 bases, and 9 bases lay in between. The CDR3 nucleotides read TGTGCCAGCAGTTATTCAGGGGCCTATGGCTACACCTTC. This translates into CASSYSGAYGYTF.

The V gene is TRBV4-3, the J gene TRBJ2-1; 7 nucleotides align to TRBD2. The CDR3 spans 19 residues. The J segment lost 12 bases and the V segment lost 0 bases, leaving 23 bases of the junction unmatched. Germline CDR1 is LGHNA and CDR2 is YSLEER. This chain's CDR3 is CASSQELSIGAGVLDGQFF. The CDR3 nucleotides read TGCGCCAGCAGCCAAGAGTTGAGTATCGGGGCGGGAGTATTAGATGGGCAGTTCTTC.

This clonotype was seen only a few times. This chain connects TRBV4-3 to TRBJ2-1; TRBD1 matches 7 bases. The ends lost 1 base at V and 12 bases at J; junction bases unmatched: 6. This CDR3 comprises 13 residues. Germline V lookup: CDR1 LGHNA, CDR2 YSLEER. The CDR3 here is CASSQVATGWQFF. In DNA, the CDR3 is TGCGCCAGCAGCCAAGTGGCGACAGGGTGGCAGTTCTTC.

CDR3: CSVDTTYEQYF. The CDR3 DNA follows: TGCAGCGTTGACACGACCTACGAGCAGTACTTC. The chain uses TRBV29-1 and TRBJ2-7; no firm D call. V shed 3 bases and J shed 2 bases, with 5 bases lying between them. Germline CDR1 SQVTM, CDR2 ANQGSEA. This CDR3 has 11 amino acids.

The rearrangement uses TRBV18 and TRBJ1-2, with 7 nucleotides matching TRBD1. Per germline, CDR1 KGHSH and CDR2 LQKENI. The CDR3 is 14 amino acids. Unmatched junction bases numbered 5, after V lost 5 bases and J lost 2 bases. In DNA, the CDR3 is TGTGCCAGCTCATGGAACAGGGGAAACTATGGCTACACCTTC. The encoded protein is CASSWNRGNYGYTF.

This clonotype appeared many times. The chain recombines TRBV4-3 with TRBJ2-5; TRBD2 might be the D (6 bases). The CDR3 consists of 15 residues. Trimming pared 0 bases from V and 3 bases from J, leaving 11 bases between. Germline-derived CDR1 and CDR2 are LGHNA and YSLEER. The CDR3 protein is CASSQDMRREETQYF. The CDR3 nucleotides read TGCGCCAGCAGCCAAGATATGAGGAGGGAAGAGACCCAGTACTTC.

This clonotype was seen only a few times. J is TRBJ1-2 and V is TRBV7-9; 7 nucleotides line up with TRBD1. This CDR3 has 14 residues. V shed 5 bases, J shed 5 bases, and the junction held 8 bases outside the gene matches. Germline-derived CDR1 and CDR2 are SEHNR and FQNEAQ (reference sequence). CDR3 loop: CASSGRQGLYGYTF. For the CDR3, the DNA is TGTGCCAGCAGCGGCCGACAGGGCCTATATGGCTACACCTTC.

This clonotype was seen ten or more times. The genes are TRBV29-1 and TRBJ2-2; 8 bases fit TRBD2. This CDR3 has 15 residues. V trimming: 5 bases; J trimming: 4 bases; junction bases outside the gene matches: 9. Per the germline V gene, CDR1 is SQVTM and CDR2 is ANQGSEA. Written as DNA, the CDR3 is TGCAGCGTTAAAGGAGCGGGAGCTTCCACCGGGGAGCTGTTTTTT. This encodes CSVKGAGASTGELFF.

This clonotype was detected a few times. CDR3 in amino acids: CASSLTGYQPQHF. In DNA, the CDR3 is TGTGCCAGTAGTTTAACAGGATACCAGCCCCAGCATTTT. The chain has TRBV19 and TRBJ1-5, with D maybe TRBD1 (5 bases). From germline, CDR1 is LNHDA and CDR2 SQIVND (reference sequence). This CDR3 spans 13 amino acids. The V end lost 5 bases, the J end lost 7 bases, and 12 bases lay between the germline ends. Variable domain in full (rest from reference TRBV19 and TRBJ1-5): DGGITQSPKYLFRKEGQNVTLSCEQNLNHDAMYWYRQDPGQGLRLIYYSQIVNDFQKGDIAEGYSVSREKKESFPLTVTSAQKNPTAFYLCASSLTGYQPQHFGDGTRLSIL.

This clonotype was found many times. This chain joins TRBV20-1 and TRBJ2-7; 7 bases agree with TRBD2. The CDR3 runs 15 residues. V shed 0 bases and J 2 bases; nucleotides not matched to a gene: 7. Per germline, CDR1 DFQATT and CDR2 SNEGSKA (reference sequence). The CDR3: CSARDLAGDPYEQYF. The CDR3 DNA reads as TGCAGTGCTAGAGATCTTGCGGGAGATCCCTACGAGCAGTACTTC.

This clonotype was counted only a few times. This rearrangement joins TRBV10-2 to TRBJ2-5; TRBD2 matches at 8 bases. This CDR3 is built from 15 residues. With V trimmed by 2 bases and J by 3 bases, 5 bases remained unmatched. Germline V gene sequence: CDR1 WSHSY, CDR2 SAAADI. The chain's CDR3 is CASSETLAGKETQYF. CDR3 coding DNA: TGCGCCAGCAGTGAGACGTTAGCGGGAAAAGAGACCCAGTACTTC.

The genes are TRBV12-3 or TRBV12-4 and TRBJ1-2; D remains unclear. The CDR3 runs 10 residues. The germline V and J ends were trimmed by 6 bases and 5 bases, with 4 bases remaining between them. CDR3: CASRRYGYTF. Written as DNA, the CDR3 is TGTGCCAGCAGAAGATATGGCTACACCTTC.

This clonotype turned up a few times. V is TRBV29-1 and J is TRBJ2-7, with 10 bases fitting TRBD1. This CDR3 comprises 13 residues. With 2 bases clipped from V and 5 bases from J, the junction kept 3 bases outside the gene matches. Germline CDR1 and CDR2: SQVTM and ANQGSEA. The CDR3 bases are TGCAGCGTTGAAACCGGGACAGGGGACGAGCAGTACTTC. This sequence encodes CSVETGTGDEQYF.

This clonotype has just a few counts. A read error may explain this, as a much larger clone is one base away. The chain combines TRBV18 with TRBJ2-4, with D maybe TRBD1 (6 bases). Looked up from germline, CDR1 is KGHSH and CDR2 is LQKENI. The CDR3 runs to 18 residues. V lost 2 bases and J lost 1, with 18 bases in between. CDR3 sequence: CASSPSGLGALAKNIQYF. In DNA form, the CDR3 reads TGTGCCAGCTCACCATCCGGGCTGGGGGCTTTGGCCAAAAACATTCAGTACTTC.

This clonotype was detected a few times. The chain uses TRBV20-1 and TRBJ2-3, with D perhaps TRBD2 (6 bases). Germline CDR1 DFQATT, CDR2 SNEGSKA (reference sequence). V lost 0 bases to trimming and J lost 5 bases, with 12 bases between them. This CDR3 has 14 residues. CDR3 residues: CSARDGRRGDTQYF. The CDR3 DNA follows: TGCAGTGCTAGAGATGGACGGCGGGGAGATACGCAGTATTTT.

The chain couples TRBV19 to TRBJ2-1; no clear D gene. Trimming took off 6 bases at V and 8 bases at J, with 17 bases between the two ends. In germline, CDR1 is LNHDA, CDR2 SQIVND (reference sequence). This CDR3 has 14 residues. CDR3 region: CASSQRPRLDEQFF. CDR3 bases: TGTGCCAGTAGCCAGCGACCCCGGCTTGATGAGCAGTTCTTC.

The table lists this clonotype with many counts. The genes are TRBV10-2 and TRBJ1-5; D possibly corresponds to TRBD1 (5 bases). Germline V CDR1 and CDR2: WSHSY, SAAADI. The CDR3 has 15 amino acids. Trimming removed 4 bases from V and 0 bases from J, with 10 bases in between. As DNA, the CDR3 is TGCGCCAGCAGTGGGGGCGGCAGTAGCAATCAGCCCCAGCATTTT. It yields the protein CASSGGGSSNQPQHF.